Below, 19 T cell receptor beta chains from the same sample are listed, as sequenced in a study of shared clonotypes between healthy human individuals. This table comes from immunoSEQ multiplex PCR, and its TCRdb copy is limited to in-frame clones, with some not included. Here the sample spans about 2.1 million clones, 85% to 95% being singletons. Positively selected for CCR7, the CD45RO-negative cells used as naive CD8 cells excluded terminally differentiated effector memory CD45RA+ cells. The sequencing sample was made of naive CD8+ T cells from PBMCs. The receptor source for this set is a man between 18 and 35 years old in good health. Some clones in this sample may be carry-over from other donors' samples.

V and J are TRBV28 and TRBJ2-7, with D possibly TRBD1 on 6 matching bases. The V end was cut by 5 bases, the J end by 6 bases, with 20 bases between. The CDR3 length is 15 residues. Germline V CDR1 and CDR2: MDHEN, SYDVKM. Here the CDR3 reads CASSTHRDGVLEQYF. The CDR3 region has the DNA TGTGCCAGCAGTACCCACAGGGATGGCGTCCTCGAGCAGTACTTC.

The V call is TRBV7-9, the J call TRBJ2-3, with 12 nucleotides matching TRBD2. J was trimmed by 1 base and V by 3 bases; bases with no gene match: 11. The CDR3 extends over 19 amino acids. CDR1 is SEHNR and CDR2 is FQNEAQ in the germline V gene (reference sequence). CDR3 nucleotides: TGTGCCAGCAGCTTCCCCCCCGGGACTAGCGGGCGTGGCACAGATACGCAGTATTTT. It is translated as CASSFPPGTSGRGTDTQYF.

V gene TRBV7-9 combines with J gene TRBJ1-1; maybe TRBD1 (6 bases). From germline, CDR1 is SEHNR and CDR2 FQNEAQ (reference sequence). The CDR3 loop spans 16 amino acids. V dropped 5 bases and J dropped 4 bases, with 20 bases sitting between them. This CDR3 is CASSHPETGEGTEAFF. CDR3 nucleotides: TGTGCCAGCAGCCATCCAGAGACAGGAGAGGGCACTGAAGCTTTCTTT.

The CDR3 region has the DNA TGTGCCAGCAGGACTCAGGGTTGGGAGTTCTTC. This encodes CASRTQGWEFF. This chain joins TRBV21-1 and TRBJ2-1; TRBD1 reflects the table's D call only, with no check against the DNA. TRBV21-1 is assigned pseudogene status. The CDR3 consists of 11 residues.

The rearrangement links TRBV19 to TRBJ2-5; D gene unclear. CDR1 and CDR2 from the germline V gene are LNHDA and SQIVND (reference sequence). Trimming shortened V by 5 bases and J by 5 bases, and 21 bases separated the two germline ends. This CDR3 comprises 16 residues. For the CDR3, the DNA is TGTGCCAGTAGTTCATTTTGGCAGCCCACCAGGGAGACCCAGTACTTC. Its translation is CASSSFWQPTRETQYF.

V and J are TRBV7-2 and TRBJ2-2; D uncertain. The CDR3 is 12 amino acids. Germline lookup yields CDR1 SGHTA and CDR2 FQGNSA. V gave up 1 base and J gave up 6 bases, with 3 bases separating them. The CDR3, as DNA: TGTGCCAGCAGCTTAGTCCCCGGGGAGCTGTTTTTT. This encodes CASSLVPGELFF. Looking up the rest from reference TRBV7-2 and TRBJ2-2 gives the full variable domain: GAGVSQSPSNKVTEKGKDVELRCDPISGHTALYWYRQSLGQGLEFLIYFQGNSAPDKSGLPSDRFSAERTGGSVSTLTIQRTQQEDSAVYLCASSLVPGELFFGEGSRLTVL.

V and J are TRBV6-1 and TRBJ1-2, with 9 bases fitting TRBD1. The CDR3 spans 16 residues. The ends lost 3 bases at V and 5 bases at J; junction bases unmatched: 10. Looked up from germline, CDR1 is MNHNS and CDR2 is SASEGT. CDR3 sequence (DNA): TGTGCCAGCAGTGAGCATACAGGGGGCCCGAGGTATGGCTACACCTTC. Translating it yields CASSEHTGGPRYGYTF.

This sequence joins TRBV5-1 and TRBJ2-1; D is uncertain. Germline CDR1 and CDR2: SGHRS and YFSETQ. The V end was cut by 0 bases, the J end by 2 bases, with 9 bases between. The CDR3 covers 15 residues. The CDR3 loop is CASSLVQDAYNEQFF. The CDR3 nucleotides read TGCGCCAGCAGCTTGGTGCAGGACGCCTACAATGAGCAGTTCTTC.

This chain connects TRBV28 to TRBJ2-2; no definite D call. V lost 7 bases to trimming and J lost 1 base, with 10 bases between them. Germline-derived CDR1 and CDR2 are MDHEN and SYDVKM. The length of the CDR3 is 14 residues. The CDR3 region is CASNIQENTGELFF. For the CDR3, the DNA is TGTGCCAGCAATATCCAGGAGAACACCGGGGAGCTGTTTTTT. The variable domain in full, with the rest retrieved from reference TRBV28 and TRBJ2-2, is DVKVTQSSRYLVKRTGEKVFLECVQDMDHENMFWYRQDPGLGLRLIYFSYDVKMKEKGDIPEGYSVSREKKERFSLILESASTNQTSMYLCASNIQENTGELFFGEGSRLTVL.

The chain carries TRBV28 and TRBJ1-5; D is possibly TRBD1 (6 bases). The CDR3 runs to 15 residues. V shed 2 bases and J shed 3 bases, with 11 bases lying between them. CDR1 is MDHEN, CDR2 SYDVKM, per germline. This chain's CDR3 is CASSLIAGVNQPQHF. In nucleotides, the CDR3 is TGTGCCAGCAGTTTAATCGCAGGGGTCAATCAGCCCCAGCATTTT.

The rearrangement joins TRBV28 to TRBJ1-5; D unclear. Germline CDR1 and CDR2: MDHEN and SYDVKM. V was clipped by 7 bases and J by 5 bases, with 12 bases between them. The CDR3 spans 13 residues. Written as DNA, the CDR3 is TGTGCCAGCAAGGCCTTAATATATCAGCCCCAGCATTTT. Its translation: CASKALIYQPQHF.

The chain links TRBV9 to TRBJ2-3; 14 positions match TRBD2. The length of the CDR3 is 20 residues. V was clipped by 4 bases and J by 0 bases; unmatched bases: 13. Germline CDR1 SGDLS, CDR2 YYNGEE. The CDR3 DNA follows: TGTGCCAGCAGCCTCCAGGGACTAGCGGGAGATCTTAGGAGCACAGATACGCAGTATTTT. Translating gives CASSLQGLAGDLRSTDTQYF.

The V call is TRBV7-6, the J call TRBJ1-2; TRBD1 agrees at 8 bases. Germline V gene lookup returns CDR1 SGHVS and CDR2 FNYEAQ. Germline trimming cut 5 bases from V and 4 bases from J; bases unmatched to any gene: 21. This CDR3 contains 19 residues. The CDR3 region is CASSPWASEDRGGTYGYTF. The CDR3 DNA follows: TGTGCCAGCAGCCCGTGGGCATCAGAAGACAGGGGAGGTACCTATGGCTACACCTTC. Based on the CDR3 plus reference TRBV7-6 and TRBJ1-2, the full variable domain is GAGVSQSPRYKVTKRGQDVALRCDPISGHVSLYWYRQALGQGPEFLTYFNYEAQQDKSGLPNDRFSAERPEGSISTLTIQRTEQRDSAMYRCASSPWASEDRGGTYGYTFGSGTRLTVV.

The rearrangement uses TRBV5-6 and TRBJ2-2; D might be TRBD1 (6 bases). Germline lookup yields CDR1 SGHDT and CDR2 YYEEEE. The CDR3 length is 16 residues. V was clipped by 2 bases and J by 0 bases, with 11 bases between them. DNA for the CDR3: TGTGCCAGCAGCTTTGGCCGGACAGCGAACACCGGGGAGCTGTTTTTT. Encoded protein: CASSFGRTANTGELFF.

This chain uses TRBV6-1 with TRBJ1-1; possible D gene TRBD1, 6 bases. The V end lost 2 bases, the J end lost 2 bases, and 15 bases lay between the germline ends. Germline CDR1 MNHNS, CDR2 SASEGT. This CDR3 contains 16 residues. The CDR3 DNA reads as TGTGCCAGCAGTGAACCCCCCCGACAGGTAAACACTGAAGCTTTCTTT. It yields the protein CASSEPPRQVNTEAFF.

This chain joins TRBV6-1 and TRBJ2-2; tentatively, D is TRBD1 (5 bases). V was pared by 6 bases and J by 4 bases, with 9 bases between. There are 13 residues in the CDR3. Germline CDR1 is MNHNS and CDR2 is SASEGT. The CDR3 here is CASRRTFTGELFF. The CDR3 DNA sequence: TGTGCCAGCAGGCGGACATTCACCGGGGAGCTGTTTTTT.

The rearrangement links TRBV13 to TRBJ2-1, with a tentative D call TRBD2 (6 bases). The germline V gene encodes CDR1 PRHDT and CDR2 FYEKMQ (reference sequence). The CDR3 extends over 15 amino acids. V lost 5 bases to trimming and J lost 3 bases, with 14 bases between them. CDR3 protein: CASSPGVGDYNEQFF. The CDR3, as DNA: TGTGCCAGCAGCCCGGGGGTAGGGGACTACAATGAGCAGTTCTTC.

The genes are TRBV28 and TRBJ2-1, with TRBD1 identical over 7 bases. CDR1 is MDHEN and CDR2 is SYDVKM in the germline V gene. The trim removed 6 bases at V and 4 bases at J, leaving 3 bases unmatched. The CDR3 runs to 13 residues. The CDR3: CASSGTDYNEQFF. The CDR3 bases are TGTGCCAGCAGCGGGACAGATTACAATGAGCAGTTCTTC.

The rearrangement links TRBV9 to TRBJ2-1; D ambiguous. This CDR3 contains 11 residues. V shed 1 base and J shed 5 bases, with 1 base lying between them. Germline V gives CDR1 SGDLS, CDR2 YYNGEE. For the CDR3, the DNA is TGTGCCAGCAGCGTACACAATGAGCAGTTCTTC. Protein product: CASSVHNEQFF.